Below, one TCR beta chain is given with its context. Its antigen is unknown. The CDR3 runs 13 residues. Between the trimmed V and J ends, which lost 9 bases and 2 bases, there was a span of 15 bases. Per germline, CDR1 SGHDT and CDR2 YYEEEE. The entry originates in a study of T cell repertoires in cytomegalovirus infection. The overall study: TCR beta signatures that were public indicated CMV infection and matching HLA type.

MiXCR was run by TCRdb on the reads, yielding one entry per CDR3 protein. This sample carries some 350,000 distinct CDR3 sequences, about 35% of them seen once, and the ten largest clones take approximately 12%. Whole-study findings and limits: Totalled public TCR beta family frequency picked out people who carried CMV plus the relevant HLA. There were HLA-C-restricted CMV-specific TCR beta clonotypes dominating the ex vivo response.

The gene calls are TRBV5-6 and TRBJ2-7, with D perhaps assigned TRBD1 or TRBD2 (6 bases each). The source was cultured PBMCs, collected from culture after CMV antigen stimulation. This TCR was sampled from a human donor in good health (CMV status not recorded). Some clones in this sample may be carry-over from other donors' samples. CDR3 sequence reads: CATTGDKTYEQYF. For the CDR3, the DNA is TGTGCCACCACGGGGGACAAAACCTACGAGCAGTACTTC.